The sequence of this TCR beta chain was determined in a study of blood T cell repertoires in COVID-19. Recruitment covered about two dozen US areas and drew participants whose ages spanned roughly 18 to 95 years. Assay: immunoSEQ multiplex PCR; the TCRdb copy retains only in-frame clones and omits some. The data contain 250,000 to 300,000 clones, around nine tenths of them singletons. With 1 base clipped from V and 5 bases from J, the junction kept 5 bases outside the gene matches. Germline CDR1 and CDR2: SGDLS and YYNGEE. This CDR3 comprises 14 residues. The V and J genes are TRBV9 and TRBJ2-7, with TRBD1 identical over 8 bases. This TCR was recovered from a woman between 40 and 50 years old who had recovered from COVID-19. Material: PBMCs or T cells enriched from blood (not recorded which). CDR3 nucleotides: TGTGCCAGCAGCGTACAGGGGGCGCAGGACGAGCAGTACTTC. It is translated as CASSVQGAQDEQYF.